The 18 T cell receptor beta chains listed next were all sequenced from one sample in a study of blood T cell repertoires in COVID-19. Generated by immunoSEQ multiplex PCR, the TCRdb table keeps only in-frame clones and is missing some. This table holds around 220,000 clones, roughly 80% found once. Sequencing was carried out using peripheral blood. The receptors originated from an elderly woman with COVID-19, enrolled during active disease.

This clone appeared a few times. The rearrangement uses TRBV9 and TRBJ2-5; 9 bases match TRBD2. After removal of 3 bases from V and 1 base from J, the junction contained 7 bases not matched to a gene. In germline, CDR1 is SGDLS, CDR2 YYNGEE. CDR3 length: 16 residues. The CDR3, as DNA: TGTGCCAGCAGCGCCCTTCAACTAGCGGGCCAAGAGACCCAGTACTTC. It specifies CASSALQLAGQETQYF.

This chain links TRBV30 with TRBJ1-5; D is uncertain. The CDR3 contains 15 residues. From germline, CDR1 is GTSNPN and CDR2 SVGIG (reference sequence). V lost 0 bases and J 5 bases, leaving 14 bases between the germline ends. The CDR3 nucleotides read TGTGCCTGGAGTGTAGCCGGGTCATGGTATCAGCCCCAGCATTTT. Its translation: CAWSVAGSWYQPQHF.

The DNA of the CDR3 is TGTGCCAGCAGCCCCCCCGGGGGGGTGGTGCAGTACTTC. Protein product: CASSPPGGVVQYF. The chain joins TRBV7-2 to TRBJ2-7; TRBD2 matches 8 bases. The V gene end was trimmed by 5 bases and the J gene end by 9 bases; junction bases not matched to a gene: 9. This CDR3 has 13 amino acids. Germline-derived CDR1 and CDR2 are SGHTA and FQGNSA.

This clone was counted once. The gene calls are TRBV5-1 and TRBJ1-5, with a weak D call TRBD1 (6 bases). Germline CDR1 SGHRS, CDR2 YFSETQ. V was pared by 5 bases and J by 6 bases, with 12 bases between. The CDR3 has 13 amino acids. The DNA for the CDR3 is TGCGCCAGCAGTTTTGGGGGCGGTCAGCCCCAGCATTTT. Its protein is CASSFGGGQPQHF.

The V call is TRBV9, the J call TRBJ2-1; D is unresolved. Germline CDR1 reads SGDLS; CDR2 reads YYNGEE. The CDR3 is 14 amino acids. V shed 0 bases and J shed 9 bases, with 13 bases lying between them. The CDR3 DNA reads TGTGCCAGCAGCGTAGCCCCTAGTGGTGGTGAGCAGTTCTTC. As protein: CASSVAPSGGEQFF.

Only a few counts were recorded for this clone. The chain uses TRBV28 and TRBJ1-3; 7 positions agree with TRBD1. This CDR3 comprises 17 residues. V trimming: 5 bases; J trimming: 3 bases; junction bases outside the gene matches: 13. Germline CDR1 MDHEN, CDR2 SYDVKM. The CDR3 bases are TGTGCCAGCAGTCGCCTTGTCTTCGACAGGGATGGAAACACCATATATTTT. Translating it yields CASSRLVFDRDGNTIYF. Filled out from reference TRBV28 and TRBJ1-3, the complete variable domain reads DVKVTQSSRYLVKRTGEKVFLECVQDMDHENMFWYRQDPGLGLRLIYFSYDVKMKEKGDIPEGYSVSREKKERFSLILESASTNQTSMYLCASSRLVFDRDGNTIYFGEGSWLTVV.

The CDR3 region has the DNA TGTGCCTGGAGTCTAGGGAGAGGGAGCAATCAGCCCCAGCATTTT. Translated: CAWSLGRGSNQPQHF. The chain couples TRBV30 to TRBJ1-5; D not certain. The V end lost 2 bases, the J end lost 1 base, and 12 bases lay between the germline ends. Germline CDR1 reads GTSNPN; CDR2 reads SVGIG (reference sequence). The CDR3 has 15 residues. Using reference TRBV30 and TRBJ1-5 for the parts outside the CDR3, the full variable domain is SQTIHQWPATLVQPVGSPLSLECTVEGTSNPNLYWYRQAAGRGLQLLFYSVGIGQISSEVPQNLSASRPQDRQFILSSKKLLLSDSGFYLCAWSLGRGSNQPQHFGDGTRLSIL.

The chain combines TRBV11-3 with TRBJ2-3; perhaps TRBD1 as D (5 bases). In germline, CDR1 is SGHNT, CDR2 YENEEA. V was trimmed by 3 bases and J by 3 bases, leaving 7 bases between them. The CDR3 length is 13 residues. The CDR3 reads CASSFQGTDTQYF. DNA of the CDR3: TGTGCCAGCAGCTTCCAGGGTACAGATACGCAGTATTTT. The full variable domain, completed using reference TRBV11-3 and TRBJ2-3, is EAGVVQSPRYKIIEKKQPVAFWCNPISGHNTLYWYLQNLGQGPELLIRYENEEAVDDSQLPKDRFSAERLKGVDSTLKIQPAELGDSAVYLCASSFQGTDTQYFGPGTRLTVL.

This chain links TRBV23-1 with TRBJ1-4, with 10 bases identical to TRBD1. TRBV23-1 has ORF status, its function being uncertain. The CDR3 has 16 amino acids. The V gene end was trimmed by 3 bases and the J gene end by 8 bases; junction bases not matched to a gene: 9. CDR3 bases: TGCGCCAGCAGTCAGCTGCCGGGACAGGGGTTCGAAAAACTGTTTTTT. This gives the protein CASSQLPGQGFEKLFF.

This chain uses TRBV27 with TRBJ1-3; no definite D call. Trimming removed 0 bases from V and 0 bases from J, with 15 bases in between. The germline V gene has CDR1 MNHEY and CDR2 SMNVEV (reference sequence). This CDR3 is 18 amino acids long. The DNA for the CDR3 is TGTGCCAGCAGTTTATCCCCGGGGAGACACTTCTCTGGAAACACCATATATTTT. It specifies CASSLSPGRHFSGNTIYF.

The chain carries TRBV28 and TRBJ1-3; the match to TRBD1 covers 7 bases. With V trimmed by 6 bases and J by 1 base, 9 bases remained unmatched. The length of the CDR3 is 16 residues. Germline loops: CDR1 MDHEN, CDR2 SYDVKM. The DNA of the CDR3 is TGTGCCAGCAGCCCTCGACAGGGAAGATCTGGAAACACCATATATTTT. Translating gives CASSPRQGRSGNTIYF. Variable domain in full (rest from reference TRBV28 and TRBJ1-3): DVKVTQSSRYLVKRTGEKVFLECVQDMDHENMFWYRQDPGLGLRLIYFSYDVKMKEKGDIPEGYSVSREKKERFSLILESASTNQTSMYLCASSPRQGRSGNTIYFGEGSWLTVV.

The V and J genes are TRBV3-1 (or the pseudogene TRBV3-2) and TRBJ1-2; D is perhaps TRBD1 (6 bases). Trimming stripped 3 bases from V and 5 bases from J, with 16 bases between. This CDR3 has 15 residues. CDR1 is LGHDT and CDR2 is YNNKEL in the germline V gene (reference sequence). CDR3: CASSQTGGKAYGYTF. As DNA, the CDR3 is TGTGCCAGCAGCCAGACGGGGGGCAAGGCTTATGGCTACACCTTC.

This clone was seen more than once but under ten times. CDR3 nucleotide sequence: TGTGCAAGTCGCTTGGAGGAGCAGTACTTC. As protein: CASRLEEQYF. J is TRBJ2-7 and V is TRBV12-2; the table names TRBD2, a call not compared with the DNA. TRBV12-2 counts as a pseudogene. The CDR3 is made up of 10 amino acids.

The chain joins TRBV11-2 to TRBJ1-1; TRBD1 is a possible D gene (5 bases). The germline V gene encodes CDR1 SGHAT and CDR2 FQNNGV. Trimming removed 1 base from V and 3 bases from J, with 15 bases in between. The CDR3 extends over 16 amino acids. The CDR3, as DNA: TGTGCCAGCAGCTTAGCGACAGTCCCCGGGTACACTGAAGCTTTCTTT. Residues: CASSLATVPGYTEAFF.

J is TRBJ2-5 and V is TRBV7-2; the match to TRBD1 covers 7 bases. The V segment lost 5 bases and the J segment 2 bases; nucleotides outside the gene matches: 5. Germline V gene sequence: CDR1 SGHTA, CDR2 FQGNSA. This CDR3 has 14 amino acids. CDR3 protein: CASSTGASQETQYF. CDR3 in DNA: TGTGCCAGCAGCACAGGGGCATCGCAAGAGACCCAGTACTTC.

The V and J genes are TRBV6-4 and TRBJ1-2; TRBD1 is a possible D gene (6 bases). V was trimmed by 3 bases and J by 8 bases, leaving 16 bases between them. CDR1 and CDR2 (germline): MRHNA, SNTAGT. The CDR3 extends over 14 amino acids. CDR3 in DNA: TGTGCCAGCAGTGAACAGGGAGTAACGGGCGGCTACACCTTC. Translating it yields CASSEQGVTGGYTF.

The chain carries TRBV29-1 and TRBJ2-3; 7 bases align to TRBD2. Germline CDR1 is SQVTM and CDR2 is ANQGSEA. The CDR3 spans 14 residues. V lost 3 bases, J lost 1 base, and 4 bases stayed unmatched. The CDR3 reads CSVDLSGGTDTQYF. The CDR3 DNA reads as TGCAGCGTTGATCTGAGCGGGGGCACAGATACGCAGTATTTT.

This clone was counted between two and nine times. The chain couples TRBV27 to TRBJ2-7; no clear D. Per the germline V gene, CDR1 is MNHEY and CDR2 is SMNVEV (reference sequence). The V end was cut by 4 bases, the J end by 7 bases, with 8 bases between. This CDR3 comprises 11 residues. CDR3 coding DNA: TGTGCCAGCAGTTCACTAAGGGAGCAGTACTTC. It codes for CASSSLREQYF.